The rows below give T cell receptor beta chains drawn from one sample of a study of T cells after posttransplantation cyclophosphamide. Assay: immunoSEQ multiplex PCR; the TCRdb copy retains only in-frame clones and omits some. Of 25,000 to 35,000 clones listed, 70% to 90% are singletons. Sequencing was performed on PBMCs. The receptors shown here come from a woman aged 40 to 49 with a blood cancer, CMV-positive, and with a related stem cell donor. Each CDR3 is given with its conserved first and last residue. A D gene is named only where the DNA matches it firmly. The size of a clone is reported for some rows only, either as once, few or many, or as a class for expanded clones.

v_gene	d_gene	j_gene	abundance	CDR3nt	CDR3aa
TRBV19	TRBD2	TRBJ2-1	NA	TGTGCCAGTAGTATAATAGCGGGGGGCGGTAATGAGCAGTTCTTC	CASSIIAGGGNEQFF
TRBV9	NA	TRBJ1-2	NA	TGTGCCAGCAGCGTAGAGCGGCAGGTCGAGTCTTATGGCTACACCTTC	CASSVERQVESYGYTF
TRBV15	TRBD1	TRBJ2-2	once	TGTGCCACCAGCAGAGACCGACAGGGGCCCACCGGGGAGCTGTTTTTT	CATSRDRQGPTGELFF
TRBV7-3	TRBD2	TRBJ2-3	NA	TGTGCCAGCAGCCACACTAGCGGGGGTGCAGATACGCAGTATTTT	CASSHTSGGADTQYF
TRBV27	TRBD2	TRBJ2-3	NA	TGTGCCAGCACTCCTTCTAGCGGGGAATACACAGATACGCAGTATTTT	CASTPSSGEYTDTQYF
TRBV4-1	NA	TRBJ2-7	NA	TGCGCCAGCAGCCAAAGGCAGGGTCTTACCGTCCACGAGCAGTACTTC	CASSQRQGLTVHEQYF
TRBV4-1	NA	TRBJ1-2	NA	TGCGCCAGCAGCCAAGATCGGACTAGGTCATCTGTTAACTATGGCTACACCTTC	CASSQDRTRSSVNYGYTF
TRBV6-1	TRBD1	TRBJ1-4	NA	TGTGCCAGCAGCCAGCAGGGGGCAACTAATGAAAAACTGTTTTTT	CASSQQGATNEKLFF
TRBV27	NA	TRBJ2-7	NA	TGTGCCAGCAGTTTATCGCCAGGTCAGGTAAAGCAGTACTTC	CASSLSPGQVKQYF
TRBV19	TRBD1	TRBJ2-5	NA	TGTGCCAGTAGTATAGGAGGGGGCTCAAGTTTTTCTATGGAGACCCAGTACTTC	CASSIGGGSSFSMETQYF
TRBV9	NA	TRBJ2-3	NA	TGTGCCAGCAGCGTAGCAATCGGTAGCACAGATACGCAGTATTTT	CASSVAIGSTDTQYF
TRBV18	TRBD1	TRBJ1-4	NA	TGTGCCAGCTCACCCCTGAGACAGGGGGGGGATGAAAAACTGTTTTTT	CASSPLRQGGDEKLFF
TRBV7-9	NA	TRBJ2-3	NA	TGTGCCAGCAGCCCTGGGCCAGGGTCCCGCACAGATACGCAGTATTTT	CASSPGPGSRTDTQYF
TRBV27	TRBD1	TRBJ2-7	NA	TGTGCCAGCAGTTTTCTCGGGACAGGGGGCCCGGGGGAGCAGTACTTC	CASSFLGTGGPGEQYF
TRBV2	TRBD1	TRBJ2-1	NA	TGTGCCAGCAGGGATACCCGGGACAGGGGGAACAATGAGCAGTTCTTC	CASRDTRDRGNNEQFF
TRBV7-6	TRBD1	TRBJ1-6	NA	TGTGCCAGCAGCTCCTTCACAGGGGCAAACTCACCCCTCCACTTT	CASSSFTGANSPLHF